This passage covers 13 T cell receptor beta chains from one sample sequenced in a study of CD8+ T cells in alopecia areata. Once RNA had been extracted, it was reverse transcribed into cDNA to act as the sequencing template. TCRdb's copy holds only in-frame clones and misses some; the assay was immunoSEQ multiplex PCR. The sample lists 45,000 to 70,000 clones, over 95% occurring once. Source: CD8+ T cells sorted from blood, taken at week 0. The receptors stem from a human donor with alopecia areata.

J is TRBJ1-1 and V is TRBV2; a possible D gene is TRBD1 (5 bases). The CDR3 totals 13 residues. V lost 4 bases and J lost 5, with 11 bases in between. The germline CDR1 and CDR2 sequences are SNHLY and FYNNEI. The CDR3 spells CASSGRQMTEAFF. The CDR3 nucleotides are TGTGCCAGCAGTGGAAGACAGATGACTGAAGCTTTCTTT.

CDR3 protein: CSVELGARNEQYF. DNA for the CDR3: TGCAGCGTTGAACTGGGGGCGAGAAACGAGCAGTACTTC. This chain joins TRBV29-1 and TRBJ2-5; D might be TRBD1 (6 bases). TRBJ2-7 explains the end of the DNA better; the J call may be wrong. The CDR3 covers 13 residues. Germline values: CDR1 SQVTM, CDR2 ANQGSEA.

The chain joins TRBV27 to TRBJ1-1; D is ambiguous. Germline lookup yields CDR1 MNHEY and CDR2 SMNVEV (reference sequence). V dropped 6 bases and J dropped 3 bases, with 11 bases sitting between them. The CDR3 runs to 13 residues. The CDR3 protein is CASSVSTHTEAFF. In DNA, the CDR3 is TGTGCCAGCAGCGTATCCACGCACACTGAAGCTTTCTTT.

The V and J genes are TRBV5-1 and TRBJ2-1; D call uncertain. Per germline, CDR1 SGHRS and CDR2 YFSETQ. This CDR3 has 15 amino acids. With 4 bases removed from V and 7 bases from J, the gap between germline ends came to 18 bases. The CDR3 reads CASSPLYAGINEQFF. In nucleotides, the CDR3 is TGCGCCAGCAGCCCCCTGTATGCCGGAATAAATGAGCAGTTCTTC.

The V call is TRBV4-3, the J call TRBJ2-5; D is possibly TRBD1 (6 bases). Germline CDR1 is LGHNA and CDR2 is YSLEER. This CDR3 spans 14 amino acids. The ends were cut back, 1 base at V and 4 bases at J, with 10 bases in the middle. CDR3 nucleotide sequence: TGCGCCAGCAGCCAAGTGGGCAGGGGAGAGACCCAGTACTTC. It encodes CASSQVGRGETQYF.

The chain joins TRBV29-1 to TRBJ2-3; TRBD1 is a possible D gene (5 bases). The CDR3 runs to 15 residues. The germline V gene has CDR1 SQVTM and CDR2 ANQGSEA. The V end lost 6 bases, the J end lost 3 bases, and 19 bases lay between the germline ends. CDR3 protein: CSVIPPGQGTDTQYF. In DNA form, the CDR3 reads TGCAGCGTGATCCCCCCTGGGCAGGGAACAGATACGCAGTATTTT.

This clone was seen just once. The rearrangement joins TRBV7-9 to TRBJ2-1; 9 bases agree with TRBD1. The CDR3 is made up of 16 amino acids. CDR1 is SEHNR, CDR2 FQNEAQ, per germline (reference sequence). Unmatched junction bases numbered 10, after V lost 4 bases and J lost 6 bases. CDR3 residues: CASSSNRDRATNEQFF. In DNA, the CDR3 is TGTGCCAGCAGCTCAAACCGGGACAGGGCCACCAATGAGCAGTTCTTC.

V is TRBV7-9 and J is TRBJ2-5, with D possibly TRBD2 on 5 matching bases. Germline lookup yields CDR1 SEHNR and CDR2 FQNEAQ (reference sequence). This CDR3 region has 14 residues. V lost 1 base and J 5 bases, leaving 11 bases between the germline ends. CDR3 residues: CASSLVDSSETQYF. The DNA of the CDR3 is TGTGCCAGCAGCTTAGTGGACTCCTCGGAGACCCAGTACTTC.

The chain joins TRBV7-9 to TRBJ2-5; tentatively, D is TRBD1 or TRBD2 (5 bases each). Trimming cost V 2 bases and J 5 bases, with 15 bases left between them. This CDR3 has 15 amino acids. Looked up from germline, CDR1 is SEHNR and CDR2 is FQNEAQ (reference sequence). The DNA of the CDR3 is TGTGCCAGCAGCTTAAGGGCAGGGACGAGCGAGACCCAGTACTTC. Translated: CASSLRAGTSETQYF.

This clone was found once. V gene TRBV14 combines with J gene TRBJ1-4, with TRBD1 matching 9 bases. The CDR3 runs to 15 residues. Germline CDR1 SGHDN, CDR2 FVKESK. V was clipped by 4 bases and J by 8 bases; unmatched bases: 8. In DNA form, the CDR3 reads TGTGCCAGCAGCCGAGCAACCGGGACAGGGGAAAAACTGTTTTTT. Encoded protein: CASSRATGTGEKLFF.

The chain employs TRBV29-1 and TRBJ2-5, with a tentative D call TRBD1 (6 bases). CDR1 is SQVTM, CDR2 ANQGSEA, per germline. Trimming took off 8 bases at V and 1 base at J, with 11 bases between the two ends. The CDR3 is 12 amino acids. In DNA form, the CDR3 reads TGCAGCTCCTACAGGGCCCAAGAGACCCAGTACTTC. Protein sequence: CSSYRAQETQYF.

This clone was seen only once. This chain joins TRBV19 and TRBJ1-2; D possibly corresponds to TRBD1 (6 bases). Germline V CDR1 and CDR2: LNHDA, SQIVND (reference sequence). The CDR3 totals 14 residues. Trimming left V 5 bases short and J 2 bases short, with 12 bases between. The CDR3 spells CASSGSDSNYGYTF. In nucleotides, the CDR3 is TGTGCCAGTAGTGGGTCGGACAGCAACTATGGCTACACCTTC.

This clone has only one observation. The CDR3 is CASSIASGRDEQFF. The CDR3 coding sequence is TGTGCCAGCAGCATAGCGTCGGGGCGGGATGAGCAGTTCTTC. The chain couples TRBV5-6 to TRBJ2-1; D may match TRBD1 or TRBD2 (5 bases each). The CDR3 contains 14 residues. CDR1 and CDR2 (germline): SGHDT, YYEEEE. V was pared by 4 bases and J by 8 bases, with 16 bases between.